This TCR beta chain was identified in a study of T cell responses to AZD1222 COVID-19 vaccine. General study results and limits: Seropositive status at baseline applied to only five to seven AZD1222 recipients. Possibly, clonal diversity was underestimated; donors were largely white British and included more females. Along spike, vaccine-associated CD4 TCRs were found throughout, with dominance at 160-218 and 743-854.

Clones were read by immunoSEQ multiplex PCR, and TCRdb kept only the in-frame ones, dropping some. The data hold 65,000 to 70,000 clones, with approximately 83% observed a single time. V lost 6 bases and J lost 5, with 13 bases in between. This CDR3 region has 13 residues. As concerns this clone: The target antigen is unknown.

V and J are TRBV12-3 or TRBV12-4 and TRBJ2-5; D unresolved. This clonotype was obtained from an adult who received the AZD1222 COVID-19 vaccine. Here the sequenced sample was peripheral blood, taken 28 days after the second AZD1222 dose. This CDR3 is CASRAAGVETQYF. The DNA of the CDR3 is TGTGCCAGCAGGGCGGCTGGGGTCGAGACCCAGTACTTC.